This T cell receptor beta chain was profiled in a study of T cell therapy after organ transplantation. Profiled with immunoSEQ multiplex PCR; TCRdb holds only in-frame clones, not every one. The table has 15,000 to 25,000 clones, roughly four fifths seen once. CDR3 size: 14 residues. Per germline, CDR1 SNHLY and CDR2 FYNNEI. V lost 6 bases, J lost 4 bases, and 7 bases stayed unmatched. Points on this clone: As yet, its antigen is unknown.

As to time point: 4-8 weeks after completion of therapy. This chain joins TRBV2 and TRBJ2-7; 9 bases agree with TRBD1. The sequenced sample was CD8+ T cells from blood, obtained after autologous CMV-specific T cell therapy. The sequence was obtained from a human patient who had received a solid organ transplant and had CMV disease. Some T cells may have come from the graft donor. CDR3 amino acids: CASRPGQGPYEQYF. For the CDR3, the DNA is TGTGCCAGCAGGCCGGGACAGGGCCCTTACGAGCAGTACTTC.